This TCR beta chain was captured by sequencing in a study of blood T cell repertoires in COVID-19 (dated by TCRdb to the early 2020s). In the study overall: Collaborator samples came from the United States, Italy and Spain and covered acute and convalescent phases of COVID-19. Deeply sampled blood TCRbeta repertoires from subjects exposed to, actively infected with, or recovered from COVID-19 were included in the dataset. Samples came from the ongoing ImmuneRACE study (first 160 participants) plus 1,254 subjects from 6 global collaborators. Sample metadata almost always included a de-identified subject ID, COVID-19 status, age in years and sex. The prospective study material was composed of cDNA or gDNA derived from T cells, B-cell-depleted T cells, or PBMCs. Where HLA class I and class II types were available, the types were taken from metadata supplied by the sample provider, not from assay-based typing. The repertoires were made available in a free public database intended to serve as a resource for research on the immune response to SARS-CoV-2.

On this clone: Its antigen is still unknown. The record has no base qualities; no much larger clone is one base away.

Broader findings and caveats from the paper: How much clinical and demographic metadata was included differed by source and by participant, and the metadata was provided uncurated.

Each collaborating institution followed its own protocols to collect whole blood in K2EDTA tubes. Collaborator samples were shipped for TCRbeta analysis as frozen whole blood, isolated PBMCs, or DNA extracted from either sample type. The CDR3 runs 13 amino acids, cysteine and phenylalanine included. Kept here is only the CDR3 DNA, which spans 39 bases and is read in frame from base 1. CDR1 KGHDR and CDR2 SFDVKD are derived from the germline V gene. Trimming at the junction amounts to 9 bases on V and 4 bases on J, and the germline ends lie 12 bases apart. TCRbeta CDR3 regions were amplified from genomic DNA using the immunoSEQ Assay, a bias-controlled multiplex PCR. Per the original workflow: Nucleated cell counts per sample were estimated from amplification of reference gene primers within the assay. Sequence reads were collapsed and filtered to measure the absolute abundance of every unique TCRbeta CDR3 rearrangement. For each sample, productive Simpson clonality was calculated as the square root of Simpson's diversity index over productive rearrangements. TCRdb holds this immuneACCESS table with in-frame rearrangements only. Some clones are missing; in checked studies, unresolved V genes explain under half, and the rest has no known cause. V, J and clone size were drawn from that table, and D and trimming were deduced from the DNA. The table for this sample lists about 120,000 clones; 85% to 90% of them were counted only once. Under 35% of the sample is in the top ten clones.

Sample: peripheral blood. In this chain, TRBV24-1 is recombined with TRBJ2-1; TRBD2 might be the D gene, on 6 matching bases. This receptor was identified in a man aged 65 to 79 with active or convalescent COVID-19. The nucleotides are TGTGCCACCCGGAGGGGATCGTACAATGAGCAGTTCTTC. This gives the protein CATRRGSYNEQFF.